Listed below are T cell receptor beta chains from one sample, sequenced in a study of T cells in tumors after PD-1 blockade. The table came from immunoSEQ multiplex PCR; TCRdb's copy has only in-frame clones and leaves some out. Among 60,000 to 70,000 clones listed, about 74% were seen once. The input for sequencing was PBMCs, taken after anti-PD-1 treatment. Every receptor here comes from a human donor with basal cell carcinoma. The CDR3 runs from the conserved cysteine through the conserved F or W. Fields, in order: clone size, J gene, V gene, D gene, CDR3 protein, CDR3 DNA. D genes are given only for firm matches. Not every row has a clone size; where given, it reads once, few, many or a size class.

size: .; J: TRBJ1-4; V: TRBV19; D: .; CDR3: CASRGNEKLFF; DNA: TGTGCCAGCAGGGGAAATGAAAAACTGTTTTTT
size: .; J: TRBJ1-2; V: TRBV6-4; D: .; CDR3: CASSDSSGAAANYGYTF; DNA: TGTGCCAGCAGTGACTCGAGTGGGGCAGCAGCTAACTATGGCTACACCTTC
size: .; J: TRBJ1-1; V: TRBV28; D: .; CDR3: CASSLFVQNTEAFF; DNA: TGTGCCAGCAGTTTATTTGTACAGAACACTGAAGCTTTCTTT
size: .; J: TRBJ2-1; V: TRBV11-3; D: .; CDR3: CASSFRDGDYNEQFF; DNA: TGTGCCAGCAGCTTTAGGGACGGAGACTACAATGAGCAGTTCTTC
size: .; J: TRBJ2-5; V: TRBV25-1; D: .; CDR3: CASSEKYSQEGLQETQYF; DNA: TGTGCCAGCAGTGAAAAATATTCCCAGGAGGGGTTACAAGAGACCCAGTACTTC
size: .; J: TRBJ1-6; V: TRBV2; D: .; CDR3: CASSPTGNNSPLHF; DNA: TGTGCCAGCAGTCCGACAGGAAATAATTCACCCCTCCACTTT
size: .; J: TRBJ2-7; V: TRBV4-1; D: TRBD2; CDR3: CASRRTSGGAYEQYF; DNA: TGCGCCAGCAGGAGGACTAGCGGGGGGGCCTACGAGCAGTACTTC
size: few; J: TRBJ2-5; V: TRBV9; D: TRBD2; CDR3: CASSVGGLASETQYF; DNA: TGTGCCAGCAGCGTAGGAGGACTAGCGTCGGAGACCCAGTACTTC
size: .; J: TRBJ1-1; V: TRBV7-2; D: .; CDR3: CASSSGYGSMNTEAFF; DNA: TGTGCCAGCAGCTCGGGGTATGGTTCAATGAACACTGAAGCTTTCTTT
size: .; J: TRBJ2-1; V: TRBV9; D: TRBD2; CDR3: CASSVRSGGYNEQFF; DNA: TGTGCCAGCAGCGTGCGTAGCGGGGGGTACAATGAGCAGTTCTTC
size: few; J: TRBJ1-2; V: TRBV5-1; D: TRBD1; CDR3: CASSWTGYGYTF; DNA: TGCGCCAGCAGCTGGACAGGCTATGGCTACACCTTC
size: .; J: TRBJ2-7; V: TRBV10-3; D: TRBD2; CDR3: CAISLPSGGLSYEQYF; DNA: TGTGCCATCAGTTTGCCTAGCGGGGGGCTCTCCTACGAGCAGTACTTC
size: .; J: TRBJ2-1; V: TRBV13; D: .; CDR3: CASSHTGTSYNEQFF; DNA: TGTGCCAGCAGCCACACAGGGACCTCCTACAATGAGCAGTTCTTC
size: once; J: TRBJ1-2; V: TRBV20-1; D: .; CDR3: CSAGLNGYTF; DNA: TGCAGTGCTGGCCTAAATGGCTACACCTTC
size: .; J: TRBJ1-6; V: TRBV30; D: .; CDR3: CAWRYQGSYNSPLHF; DNA: TGTGCCTGGAGGTATCAGGGGTCCTATAATTCACCCCTCCACTTT
size: .; J: TRBJ1-5; V: TRBV28; D: .; CDR3: CASSLFGGAKGNQPQHF; DNA: TGTGCCAGCAGTTTATTTGGAGGGGCTAAGGGCAATCAGCCCCAGCATTTT
size: .; J: TRBJ1-1; V: TRBV19; D: .; CDR3: CASRSWDLANMNTEAFF; DNA: TGTGCCAGTAGAAGCTGGGACTTAGCAAACATGAACACTGAAGCTTTCTTT
size: .; J: TRBJ2-3; V: TRBV11-3; D: .; CDR3: CASSQGQGPTDTQYF; DNA: TGTGCCAGCAGCCAAGGACAAGGACCCACAGATACGCAGTATTTT
size: .; J: TRBJ2-7; V: TRBV11-3; D: .; CDR3: CASSLEKGGGSYEQYF; DNA: TGTGCCAGCAGCTTGGAGAAGGGCGGTGGGTCCTACGAGCAGTACTTC
size: .; J: TRBJ1-3; V: TRBV5-1; D: .; CDR3: CASSLGGGGAGNTIYF; DNA: TGCGCCAGCAGCTTGGGAGGCGGGGGAGCTGGAAACACCATATATTTT
size: .; J: TRBJ1-1; V: TRBV5-1; D: .; CDR3: CASSVLTGANTEAFF; DNA: TGCGCCAGCAGCGTACTGACAGGAGCGAACACTGAAGCTTTCTTT
size: once; J: TRBJ2-7; V: TRBV20-1; D: .; CDR3: CSASAGAYEQYF; DNA: TGCAGTGCTAGTGCAGGGGCCTACGAGCAGTACTTC
size: .; J: TRBJ1-5; V: TRBV3-1/TRBV3-2; D: .; CDR3: CASSPGGGVGQPQHF; DNA: TGTGCCAGCAGCCCCGGTGGGGGGGTCGGTCAGCCCCAGCATTTT
size: .; J: TRBJ2-1; V: TRBV5-6; D: TRBD2; CDR3: CASSGTSGEQFF; DNA: TGTGCCAGCAGCGGGACTAGCGGTGAGCAGTTCTTC
size: medium-sized; J: TRBJ1-2; V: TRBV7-9; D: .; CDR3: CASSPSVADYGYTF; DNA: TGTGCCAGCAGCCCCTCGGTAGCGGACTATGGCTACACCTTC
size: .; J: TRBJ1-2; V: TRBV3-1/TRBV3-2; D: TRBD1; CDR3: CASGGRWTGEGYTF; DNA: TGTGCCAGCGGGGGCAGATGGACAGGCGAAGGCTACACCTTC
size: .; J: TRBJ1-2; V: TRBV3-1/TRBV3-2; D: TRBD1; CDR3: CASSLGQAGNGYTF; DNA: TGTGCCAGCAGCCTTGGACAGGCGGGCAATGGCTACACCTTC
size: .; J: TRBJ1-1; V: TRBV10-3; D: TRBD1; CDR3: CAISEQGLNTEAFF; DNA: TGTGCCATCAGTGAACAGGGGCTAAACACTGAAGCTTTCTTT
size: .; J: TRBJ2-1; V: TRBV10-3; D: .; CDR3: CAISESESEQFF; DNA: TGTGCCATCAGTGAGTCAGAGAGCGAGCAGTTCTTC
size: .; J: TRBJ2-1; V: TRBV19; D: TRBD2; CDR3: CASSIHPRQRGAGNEQFF; DNA: TGTGCCAGTAGTATACACCCCAGGCAGCGGGGGGCCGGGAATGAGCAGTTCTTC
size: .; J: TRBJ2-1; V: TRBV6-4; D: .; CDR3: CASSVWDSLNEQFF; DNA: TGTGCCAGCAGTGTATGGGACTCCCTCAATGAGCAGTTCTTC
size: .; J: TRBJ1-1; V: TRBV5-4; D: TRBD1; CDR3: CASSTDRGRTEAFF; DNA: TGTGCCAGCAGCACCGACAGGGGGCGGACTGAAGCTTTCTTT
size: .; J: TRBJ2-1; V: TRBV7-6; D: TRBD1; CDR3: CASSLPGGKGNEQFF; DNA: TGTGCCAGCAGCTTACCAGGGGGCAAGGGGAATGAGCAGTTCTTC
size: .; J: TRBJ1-1; V: TRBV6-5; D: .; CDR3: CASKDGEAFF; DNA: TGTGCCAGCAAGGACGGTGAAGCTTTCTTT
size: .; J: TRBJ1-1; V: TRBV30; D: .; CDR3: CAWRASRTWRNTEAFF; DNA: TGTGCCTGGAGGGCATCCCGGACCTGGAGGAACACTGAAGCTTTCTTT
size: once; J: TRBJ2-1; V: TRBV12-3/TRBV12-4; D: .; CDR3: CASTWGPVNEQFF; DNA: TGTGCCAGCACCTGGGGACCCGTCAATGAGCAGTTCTTC
size: .; J: TRBJ2-2; V: TRBV4-2; D: .; CDR3: CASRPDTGELFF; DNA: TGTGCCAGCAGACCCGACACCGGGGAGCTGTTTTTT
size: .; J: TRBJ1-2; V: TRBV27; D: .; CDR3: CASSPVSGNYGYTF; DNA: TGTGCCAGCAGTCCCGTTTCCGGAAACTATGGCTACACCTTC
size: few; J: TRBJ2-2; V: TRBV4-1; D: TRBD1; CDR3: CASSQEGGDTGELFF; DNA: TGCGCCAGCAGCCAAGAAGGGGGCGACACCGGGGAGCTGTTTTTT
size: once; J: TRBJ2-7; V: TRBV15; D: TRBD1; CDR3: CATRSGQGYYEQYF; DNA: TGTGCCACCAGATCGGGACAGGGATACTACGAGCAGTACTTC
size: few; J: TRBJ2-2; V: TRBV12-5; D: TRBD1; CDR3: CASGFKTLLWDRNTGELFF; DNA: TGTGCTAGTGGTTTCAAAACACTTCTCTGGGACAGGAACACCGGGGAGCTGTTTTTT
size: few; J: TRBJ1-1; V: TRBV6-1; D: .; CDR3: CASSDRMNTEAFF; DNA: TGTGCCAGCAGTGACAGGATGAACACTGAAGCTTTCTTT
size: .; J: TRBJ2-1; V: TRBV28; D: .; CDR3: CASSPEVAGSSYNEQFF; DNA: TGTGCCAGCAGCCCCGAGGTTGCAGGGAGCTCCTACAATGAGCAGTTCTTC
size: .; J: TRBJ1-1; V: TRBV7-6; D: .; CDR3: CASSLAEADTEAFF; DNA: TGTGCCAGCAGCTTAGCGGAGGCTGACACTGAAGCTTTCTTT
size: .; J: TRBJ1-5; V: TRBV19; D: TRBD1; CDR3: CASRGQGNQPQHF; DNA: TGTGCCAGTAGAGGACAGGGGAATCAGCCCCAGCATTTT
size: .; J: TRBJ2-3; V: TRBV6-4; D: TRBD2; CDR3: CASSDSSGGLDTQYF; DNA: TGTGCCAGCAGTGACTCTAGCGGGGGGCTAGATACGCAGTATTTT
size: .; J: TRBJ1-2; V: TRBV5-3; D: .; CDR3: CARRCQKLYYGYTF; DNA: TGTGCCAGAAGATGCCAGAAACTTTACTATGGCTACACCTTC
size: .; J: TRBJ2-7; V: TRBV7-9; D: TRBD2; CDR3: CASSAGLAGGQSSYEQYF; DNA: TGTGCCAGCAGCGCCGGACTAGCGGGGGGACAAAGCTCCTACGAGCAGTACTTC
size: .; J: TRBJ1-3; V: TRBV14; D: .; CDR3: CASSRKIGNTIYF; DNA: TGTGCCAGCAGCCGAAAGATCGGAAACACCATATATTTT
size: .; J: TRBJ2-7; V: TRBV30; D: .; CDR3: CAWSATRYEQYF; DNA: TGTGCCTGGAGTGCGACTAGATACGAGCAGTACTTC
size: .; J: TRBJ1-6; V: TRBV5-6; D: .; CDR3: CASSSRRGSPLHF; DNA: TGTGCCAGCAGCTCGAGGAGGGGGTCACCCCTCCACTTT
size: .; J: TRBJ2-7; V: TRBV5-6; D: .; CDR3: CASSFESVELNYEQYF; DNA: TGTGCCAGCAGCTTTGAATCGGTAGAATTAAACTACGAGCAGTACTTC
size: few; J: TRBJ1-2; V: TRBV10-3; D: .; CDR3: CAISEYPMQEHQYGYTF; DNA: TGTGCCATCAGTGAGTACCCCATGCAGGAACACCAATATGGCTACACCTTC
size: .; J: TRBJ1-3; V: TRBV18; D: .; CDR3: CASSPSVPGSGNTIYF; DNA: TGTGCCAGCTCACCAAGTGTACCAGGCTCTGGAAACACCATATATTTT